These 32 T cell receptor beta chains came from one sample sequenced in a study of spatial heterogeneity in lung cancer. TCRdb called the 5' RACE reads again in MiXCR, with one record for every CDR3 protein. The sample has under 30,000 distinct CDR3 sequences; 4.5% to 7.5% are singletons. As for time point: blood at routine non-recurrence follow-up after resection. The study sequenced unsorted whole RNA from tumor, nontumor lung or frozen PBMC. Sequenced here: PBMCs, sampled at follow-up. These receptors were taken from a male donor with early-stage non-small cell lung cancer.

This clonotype was seen ten or more times. This rearrangement joins TRBV10-3 to TRBJ2-7, with a tentative D call TRBD2 (5 bases). The germline gives CDR1 ENHRY, CDR2 SYGVKD. The CDR3 is made up of 15 amino acids. V was shortened by 5 bases and J by 5 bases, with 19 bases between the two germline ends. DNA of the CDR3: TGTGCCATCAGTAGAGGCCTAGGAATCGGGAACGAGCAGTACGTC. Residues: CAISRGLGIGNEQYV.

This clonotype came up many times. CDR3 sequence (DNA): TGTGCCAGCAGCCTGCTACGTTACGAGCAGTACTTC. Translation: CASSLLRYEQYF. The chain employs TRBV5-5 and TRBJ2-7; D ambiguous. The CDR3 totals 12 residues. The V and J ends lost 4 bases and 4 bases respectively, with 9 bases between them. Looked up from germline, CDR1 is SGHKS and CDR2 is YYEKEE (reference sequence).

This clonotype was found many times. This chain links TRBV3-1 with TRBJ1-5; D is undetermined. This CDR3 comprises 13 residues. The V gene lost 0 bases and the J gene lost 6 bases, with 6 bases spanning the gap. Per germline, CDR1 LGHDT and CDR2 YNNKEL (reference sequence). The DNA of the CDR3 is TGTGCCAGCAGCCAAGATGAACGTCAGCCCCAGCATTTT. This sequence encodes CASSQDERQPQHF. The variable domain in full, completed from reference TRBV3-1 and TRBJ1-5, reads DTAVSQTPKYLVTQMGNDKSIKCEQNLGHDTMYWYKQDSKKFLKIMFSYNNKELIINETVPNRFSPKSPDKAHLNLHINSLELGDSAVYFCASSQDERQPQHFGDGTRLSIL.

At least ten counts were recorded for this clonotype. J is TRBJ1-2 and V is TRBV20-1; D is ambiguous. Germline assignment: CDR1 DFQATT and CDR2 SNEGSKA (reference sequence). The CDR3 runs to 13 residues. V lost 2 bases and J 4 bases, leaving 11 bases between the germline ends. In nucleotides, the CDR3 is TGCAGTGCTAGATCCGACAACACCTATGGCTACACCTTC. It translates to CSARSDNTYGYTF.

This clonotype was observed a handful of times. The genes are TRBV4-1 and TRBJ2-7; D is ambiguous. Looked up from germline, CDR1 is MGHRA and CDR2 is YSYEKL. Deletions cut 0 bases from V and 6 bases from J, with 9 bases between. The CDR3 contains 13 residues. The CDR3 here is CASSQDWGGEQYV. The CDR3 bases are TGCGCCAGCAGCCAAGATTGGGGTGGCGAGCAGTACGTC.

The chain couples TRBV5-3 to TRBJ2-1; TRBD2 aligns across 7 bases. Being an ORF, TRBV5-3 has a function that is uncertain. The CDR3 covers 17 residues. J gave up 4 bases and V 2 bases, and 12 bases lay outside the gene matches. CDR3 sequence: CARSFSSAGNGYNEQFF. CDR3 nucleotides: TGTGCCAGAAGCTTTTCTTCAGCGGGAAACGGTTACAATGAGCAGTTCTTC.

With respect to this clonotype: This may be a read error: a much more frequent sequence differs by one nucleotide. J is TRBJ1-4 and V is TRBV19, with D unresolved. The CDR3 runs 13 residues. V lost 9 bases to trimming and J lost 7 bases, with 15 bases between them. Germline CDR1 and CDR2: LNHDA and SQIVND (reference sequence). CDR3 protein: CASEGLMGEKLFF. The CDR3, as DNA: TGTGCCAGCGAGGGTCTTATGGGTGAAAAACTGTTTTTT. Together with reference TRBV19 and TRBJ1-4, the CDR3 gives the full variable domain: DGGITQSPKYLFRKEGQNVTLSCEQNLNHDAMYWYRQDPGQGLRLIYYSQIVNDFQKGDIAEGYSVSREKKESFPLTVTSAQKNPTAFYLCASEGLMGEKLFFGSGTQLSVL.

V usage is TRBV7-3 and J usage is TRBJ2-1; 7 nucleotides line up with TRBD1. Germline V gene data show CDR1 as SGHTA and CDR2 as FQGTGA. Trimming cost V 5 bases and J 5 bases; bases outside gene matches: 6. The CDR3 spans 14 residues. The CDR3 coding sequence is TGTGCCAGCAGCGTAGGCGGACAGGACAATGAGCAGTTCTTC. Its protein is CASSVGGQDNEQFF. The variable domain in full, completed from reference TRBV7-3 and TRBJ2-1, reads GAGVSQTPSNKVTEKGKYVELRCDPISGHTALYWYRQSLGQGPEFLIYFQGTGAADDSGLPNDRFFAVRPEGSVSTLKIQRTERGDSAVYLCASSVGGQDNEQFFGPGTRLTVL.

This clonotype was counted a few times. The chain employs TRBV7-3 and TRBJ2-5, with 8 bases aligning to TRBD2. This CDR3 is 15 amino acids long. CDR1 is SGHTA and CDR2 is FQGTGA in the germline V gene. The J segment lost 4 bases and the V segment lost 3 bases, leaving 7 bases of the junction unmatched. The CDR3 region is CASSLAGGWSETQYF. Written as DNA, the CDR3 is TGTGCCAGCAGCTTGGCGGGAGGTTGGTCAGAGACCCAGTACTTC.

The chain is built from TRBV20-1 and TRBJ1-1; 8 nucleotides line up with TRBD1. V shed 1 base, J shed 2 bases, and the junction held 9 bases outside the gene matches. CDR1 DFQATT and CDR2 SNEGSKA come from the germline V gene (reference sequence). CDR3 length equals 16 residues. The DNA of the CDR3 is TGCAGTGCTAGAGTGTCGGGACAGGTCCCTAACACTGAAGCTTTCTTT. Translation: CSARVSGQVPNTEAFF.

This clonotype was seen many times. The V gene is TRBV4-3, the J gene TRBJ2-2; 7 bases line up with TRBD1. Germline V CDR1 and CDR2: LGHNA, YSLEER. The V gene end was trimmed by 5 bases and the J gene end by 0 bases; junction bases not matched to a gene: 3. This CDR3 region has 15 residues. The CDR3 sequence: CASSYTGANTGELFF. The DNA of the CDR3 is TGCGCCAGCAGCTACACAGGGGCGAACACCGGGGAGCTGTTTTTT.

This clonotype was observed a few times. The chain links TRBV6-1 to TRBJ2-3; TRBD1 aligns across 10 bases. This CDR3 has 19 amino acids. Germline V lookup: CDR1 MNHNS, CDR2 SASEGT. The ends lost 8 bases at V and 3 bases at J; junction bases unmatched: 20. The CDR3 DNA is TGTGCCAGCGAGGGGGCCCCGGGACAGGGGAAGTTTGCTACAGATACGCAGTATTTT. Protein sequence: CASEGAPGQGKFATDTQYF.

This clonotype was seen repeatedly, ten times or more. The chain recombines TRBV3-1 with TRBJ1-6; D is uncertain. Looked up from germline, CDR1 is LGHDT and CDR2 is YNNKEL (reference sequence). The V end was cut by 2 bases, the J end by 16 bases, with 12 bases between. This CDR3 is built from 12 residues. CDR3 sequence (DNA): TGTGCCAGCAGCCAATCGTCGGCAGAACTCCACTTT. Its translation is CASSQSSAELHF. Based on the CDR3 plus reference TRBV3-1 and TRBJ1-6, the full variable domain is DTAVSQTPKYLVTQMGNDKSIKCEQNLGHDTMYWYKQDSKKFLKIMFSYNNKELIINETVPNRFSPKSPDKAHLNLHINSLELGDSAVYFCASSQSSAELHFGNGTRLTVT.

This clonotype was found many times. The CDR3 sequence: CASRQAAVNTEAFF. CDR3 sequence (DNA): TGTGCCAGCAGACAAGCAGCGGTGAACACTGAAGCTTTCTTT. The chain has TRBV6-6 and TRBJ1-1; D is undetermined. V was trimmed by 6 bases and J by 0 bases, leaving 11 bases between them. The CDR3 has 14 amino acids. CDR1 MNHNY and CDR2 SVGAGI come from the germline V gene (reference sequence).

V is TRBV24-1 and J is TRBJ2-1; D is possibly TRBD2 (6 bases). This CDR3 has 13 amino acids. Germline lookup yields CDR1 KGHDR and CDR2 SFDVKD. V was pared by 9 bases and J by 4 bases, with 12 bases between. The DNA of the CDR3 is TGTGCCACCGGGGGGACGGGGTACAATGAGCAGTTCTTC. Amino acid sequence: CATGGTGYNEQFF.

This clonotype occurred many times. The rearrangement uses TRBV7-2 and TRBJ2-7; D unclear. CDR3 length equals 14 residues. From germline, CDR1 is SGHTA and CDR2 FQGNSA. Deletions cut 5 bases from V and 0 bases from J, with 11 bases between. The CDR3 nucleotides are TGTGCCAGCAGCCCATACAGCAGCTCCTACGAGCAGTACGTC. Translation: CASSPYSSSYEQYV.

This clonotype was picked up one time. The V and J genes are TRBV6-1 and TRBJ2-5; the D is unclear. From germline, CDR1 is MNHNS and CDR2 SASEGT. The length of the CDR3 is 15 residues. V was clipped by 2 bases and J by 0 bases, with 10 bases between them. The CDR3 region has the DNA TGTGCCAGCAGTGAACCCTATCAGTACCAAGAGACCCAGTACTTC. Translating it yields CASSEPYQYQETQYF.

This clonotype occurred many times. The chain has TRBV4-3 and TRBJ1-6; 7 bases match TRBD1. Germline CDR1 is LGHNA and CDR2 is YSLEER. V lost 1 base to trimming and J lost 9 bases; unmatched junction nucleotides: 3. The CDR3 runs to 14 residues. The chain's CDR3 is CASSQGHRGSPLHF. The CDR3 DNA follows: TGCGCCAGCAGCCAAGGGCACAGGGGTTCACCCCTCCACTTT.

This clonotype came up many times. The chain carries TRBV13 and TRBJ2-3; 9 bases line up with TRBD2. The ends lost 4 bases at V and 2 bases at J; junction bases unmatched: 7. This CDR3 comprises 16 residues. CDR1 and CDR2 (germline): PRHDT, FYEKMQ (reference sequence). Here the CDR3 reads CASSSTSGYYTDTQYF. CDR3 coding DNA: TGTGCCAGCAGCTCGACTAGCGGATATTACACAGATACGCAGTATTTT.

This clonotype was recorded at least ten times. The chain links TRBV9 to TRBJ2-1; D uncertain. Germline V gene data show CDR1 as SGDLS and CDR2 as YYNGEE. CDR3 length: 16 residues. With 0 bases removed from V and 10 bases from J, the gap between germline ends came to 20 bases. In nucleotides, the CDR3 is TGTGCCAGCAGCGTAGGTGGAGATCAGGCTTTACGAGAGCAGTTCTTC. Protein product: CASSVGGDQALREQFF.

This clonotype was recorded at least ten times. This chain connects TRBV7-3 to TRBJ1-1; 8 nucleotides line up with TRBD1. Germline loops: CDR1 SGHTA, CDR2 FQGTGA. V lost 8 bases, J lost 2 bases, and 4 bases stayed unmatched. The CDR3 is 13 amino acids. As DNA, the CDR3 is TGTGCCAGCTCCCAGGGGGCAAACACTGAAGCTTTCTTT. It is translated as CASSQGANTEAFF.

Here the CDR3 reads CASSYGSNPGTDTQYF. The CDR3 nucleotides read TGTGCCAGCAGCTATGGCTCGAACCCGGGCACAGATACGCAGTATTTT. The chain joins TRBV13 to TRBJ2-3; no reliable D call. The CDR3 runs 16 residues. CDR1 and CDR2 from the germline V gene are PRHDT and FYEKMQ (reference sequence). V was clipped by 4 bases and J by 1 base, with 15 bases between them.

This clonotype was seen many times. The chain combines TRBV6-6 with TRBJ2-7; TRBD2 matches 7 bases. The ends lost 6 bases at V and 3 bases at J; junction bases unmatched: 2. Germline V gives CDR1 MNHNY, CDR2 SVGAGI (reference sequence). CDR3 size: 12 residues. The CDR3 nucleotides read TGTGCCAGCAGGACTAGCAGCTACGAGCAGTACGTC. Its translation is CASRTSSYEQYV.

There are many counts of this clonotype. For the CDR3, the DNA is TGTGCCAGCAGCATCCAGACGGGGAGGAACACTGAAGCTTTCTTT. It codes for CASSIQTGRNTEAFF. V gene TRBV7-9 combines with J gene TRBJ1-1; D remains ambiguous. This CDR3 contains 15 residues. Trimming took off 5 bases at V and 1 base at J, with 14 bases between the two ends. CDR1 is SEHNR, CDR2 FQNEAQ, per germline (reference sequence).

The J gene is TRBJ2-5, the V gene TRBV14, with a possible D match to TRBD1 (6 bases). This CDR3 contains 14 residues. Germline-derived CDR1 and CDR2 are SGHDN and FVKESK. The V end lost 4 bases, the J end lost 2 bases, and 11 bases lay between the germline ends. CDR3 nucleotides: TGTGCCAGCAGCCGAAACAGGGCACAAGAGACCCAGTACTTC. Its protein product is CASSRNRAQETQYF.

This clonotype showed up many times. This chain uses TRBV10-3 with TRBJ2-1; TRBD1 aligns across 8 bases. Germline V gene lookup returns CDR1 ENHRY and CDR2 SYGVKD. CDR3 length: 14 amino acids. V was clipped by 4 bases and J by 7 bases; unmatched bases: 6. CDR3 protein: CAISGTGKLNEQFF. The DNA of the CDR3 is TGTGCCATCAGTGGGACAGGGAAGTTGAATGAGCAGTTCTTC.

This clonotype occurred many times. V and J are TRBV24-1 and TRBJ1-4; a weak D match, TRBD1 (5 bases). The CDR3 has 13 residues. Germline CDR1 is KGHDR and CDR2 is SFDVKD. V lost 2 bases and J lost 11, with 11 bases in between. DNA for the CDR3: TGTGCCACCAGTGATTCATCCGACAGCAAACTGTTTTTT. Translated, it gives CATSDSSDSKLFF.

The chain has TRBV27 and TRBJ2-3; no definite D call. The V gene lost 0 bases and the J gene lost 1 base, with 5 bases spanning the gap. Germline V gene sequence: CDR1 MNHEY, CDR2 SMNVEV (reference sequence). This CDR3 region has 14 residues. The CDR3 here is CASSLSAGTDTQYF. The CDR3 DNA is TGTGCCAGCAGTTTATCGGCCGGCACAGATACGCAGTATTTT.

This clonotype has ten or more counts. The rearrangement joins TRBV10-3 to TRBJ2-7, with a weak D call TRBD2 (6 bases). The length of the CDR3 is 15 residues. CDR1 and CDR2 from the germline V gene are ENHRY and SYGVKD. V gave up 2 bases and J gave up 5 bases, with 16 bases separating them. CDR3 residues: CAISELPSTSDEQYF. CDR3 in DNA: TGTGCCATCAGTGAGCTCCCCTCGACTAGTGACGAGCAGTACTTC.

The table lists this clonotype with a few counts. The rearrangement links TRBV27 to TRBJ1-4; 7 bases map to TRBD1. There are 14 residues in the CDR3. The J segment lost 7 bases and the V segment lost 3 bases, leaving 5 bases of the junction unmatched. Germline loops: CDR1 MNHEY, CDR2 SMNVEV (reference sequence). Written as DNA, the CDR3 is TGTGCCAGCAGTTTTATAGGGGGCGGTGAAAAACTGTTTTTT. Protein product: CASSFIGGGEKLFF.

This clonotype has a count of ten or more. The genes are TRBV3-1 and TRBJ1-1, with 7 nucleotides matching TRBD1. V shed 3 bases, J shed 4 bases, and the junction held 8 bases outside the gene matches. Germline V CDR1 and CDR2: LGHDT, YNNKEL (reference sequence). The CDR3 consists of 15 residues. CDR3 loop: CASSQGRGLSTEAFF. The DNA for the CDR3 is TGTGCCAGCAGCCAGGGAAGGGGGCTGAGCACTGAAGCTTTCTTT. Full variable domain (remainder filled in from reference TRBV3-1 and TRBJ1-1): DTAVSQTPKYLVTQMGNDKSIKCEQNLGHDTMYWYKQDSKKFLKIMFSYNNKELIINETVPNRFSPKSPDKAHLNLHINSLELGDSAVYFCASSQGRGLSTEAFFGQGTRLTVV.

This chain uses TRBV7-3 with TRBJ2-3, with D perhaps being TRBD1 or TRBD2 (6 bases each). Germline CDR1 and CDR2: SGHTA and FQGTGA. V dropped 2 bases and J dropped 0 bases, with 9 bases sitting between them. CDR3 length: 15 amino acids. The CDR3 region is CASSLGGLSTDTQYF. The CDR3 nucleotides read TGTGCCAGCAGCTTAGGGGGGCTAAGCACAGATACGCAGTATTTT.